This T cell receptor beta chain was sequenced for a study of CD8 T cells in Susac syndrome. The CDR3 loop spans 15 amino acids. The V gene's germline CDR1 is MNHNY and CDR2 SVGAGI (reference sequence). The V and J ends lost 7 bases and 4 bases, in that order; junction bases with no gene match: 11. Relapsing-remitting disease, either stable or active, was present in the treatment-naive patients who were the multiple sclerosis controls. TEMRA cells were FACS-enriched, while CD8+ and CD4+ T cells were negatively isolated. After extraction with the RNeasy kit, about 0.45 to 1 ug of the RNA was reverse transcribed using random hexamers. Amplification of the TCR beta CDR3 was carried out by immunoSEQ multiplex PCR, which spanned a total of 54 Vbeta and 13 Jbeta segments. TCRdb ran MiXCR on the immunoSEQ multiplex PCR reads and lists one entry per CDR3 protein. The profile shows some 260,000 distinct CDR3 sequences, 85% to 95% of them singletons.

The sample consisted of CD4+ T cells from PBMCs. The sequence came from a human donor with multiple sclerosis. This rearrangement joins TRBV6-6 to TRBJ2-5; TRBD2 matches 8 bases. The CDR3 is CASTISSGSSETQYF. The CDR3 coding sequence is TGTGCCAGCACCATTTCGAGCGGGAGCTCAGAGACCCAGTACTTC.